This is a list of T cell receptor beta chains from one sample in a study of cytomegalovirus exposure and HLA in healthy donors. This table comes from immunoSEQ multiplex PCR, and its TCRdb copy is limited to in-frame clones, with some not included. The sample has just over 150,000 clones. Sequencing was performed on PBMCs. These receptors were taken from a man under 40 in good health and CMV-seronegative. CDR3s leave out the opening cysteine and the closing phenylalanine or tryptophan.

J | V | CDR3
TRBJ1-5 | TRBV4-1 | ASTYQEGLNQPQH
TRBJ1-3 | TRBV4-3 | ASRPGQGGNTIY
TRBJ1-1 | TRBV5-4 | ASSLEANTEAF
TRBJ2-7 | TRBV4-1 | ASSQELAPTYEQY
TRBJ1-2 | TRBV6-1 | ASSERIGESYGYT
TRBJ2-7 | TRBV7-9 | ASSPAGPKADEQY
TRBJ2-7 | TRBV7-9 | ASSLGRGPGIPYEQY
TRBJ1-5 | TRBV19 | ATRQGYQPQH
TRBJ1-5 | TRBV5-1 | ASSPGTGDQPQH
TRBJ2-5 | TRBV5-1 | ASSLGQGQQATQY
TRBJ1-1 | TRBV5-4 | ASSLRGQNTEAF
TRBJ1-1 | TRBV18 | ASSPGQVFEAF
TRBJ1-2 | TRBV7-9 | ASSRILQDRGHDYGYT
TRBJ2-3 | TRBV6-1 | ASSEAGDVDTQY
TRBJ1-1 | TRBV14 | ASSRAGGNTEAF
TRBJ2-1 | TRBV18 | ASSLDRGRFKNEQF
TRBJ2-1 | TRBV28 | ASGNNEQF
TRBJ2-7 | TRBV27 | ASSLDRDKGEQY
TRBJ2-5 | TRBV7-2 | ASGPTGHQETQY
TRBJ2-2 | TRBV2 | AGRGQGVNTGELF
TRBJ1-1 | TRBV29-1 | SVIGVAGVTEAF
TRBJ1-3 | TRBV4-2 | ASSPWTLGGRASDTIY
TRBJ2-5 | TRBV5-1 | ASKAAARGQETQY
TRBJ1-1 | TRBV5-1 | ASSWGGGNTEAF
TRBJ2-1 | TRBV27 | ASSLSAGGGPNEQF
TRBJ1-3 | TRBV7-9 | ASRTSGGSGNTIY
TRBJ2-3 | TRBV11-2 | ASSVPGQGNTDTQY
TRBJ1-2 | TRBV27 | ASSSGARGSYGYT
TRBJ1-1 | TRBV5-1 | ASSMGVGGSAF
TRBJ2-1 | TRBV6-5 | ASTQTSGVYNEQF
TRBJ2-7 | TRBV27 | ASRKTTGASYEQY
TRBJ1-1 | TRBV11-2 | ASSLPDRPTEAF
TRBJ2-7 | TRBV5-5 | ASSSRLAGGYEQY
TRBJ1-5 | TRBV28 | ASTSESRHQH
TRBJ2-7 | TRBV18 | ASSPGSGSYEQY
TRBJ2-1 | TRBV7-9 | ASSLAGSSYNEQF
TRBJ2-7 | TRBV25-1 | ASSGPRTGGVEQY
TRBJ2-5 | TRBV29-1 | SVSTRVETQY
TRBJ1-1 | TRBV18 | ASSQGRADTEAF
TRBJ2-1 | TRBV7-9 | ASSLMKRGNEQF
TRBJ1-1 | TRBV5-8 | ASSPQEGGTEAF
TRBJ2-6 | TRBV5-4 | ASSPTGTGILGANVLT
TRBJ1-2 | TRBV7-2 | ASSRDTYGYT
TRBJ2-1 | TRBV5-4 | ASSWGGPAGGSSYNEQF
TRBJ2-2 | TRBV4-1 | ASSPHPAGQGELF
TRBJ2-1 | TRBV6-1 | ASSDGHEQF
TRBJ1-1 | TRBV4-1 | ASSPAGMNTEAF
TRBJ1-6 | TRBV6-6 | ASSSVVYNSPLH